This entry lists 28 T cell receptor beta chains sequenced from one sample in a study of blood T cells in healthy people across ages. With a J-beta primer mix and a sample-barcoded 5' primer, a second PCR ran about 7 to 12 cycles. TCRdb itself ran the 5' RACE reads through MiXCR, one entry per CDR3 protein. The sample shows about 640,000 distinct CDR3 sequences, approximately 50% of them seen only once. The sample consisted of blood. These receptors were collected from a man between 60 and 75 years old in good health.

Only a few counts were recorded for this clonotype. The chain uses TRBV3-1 and TRBJ2-5; 8 bases agree with TRBD2. The germline gives CDR1 LGHDT, CDR2 YNNKEL (reference sequence). With V trimmed by 4 bases and J by 5 bases, 9 bases remained unmatched. CDR3 size: 15 residues. DNA of the CDR3: TGTGCCAGCAGCCCCGGTTTAGCGGGGTACGAGACCCAGTACTTC. This encodes CASSPGLAGYETQYF.

The chain employs TRBV7-2 and TRBJ1-1; 7 positions agree with TRBD1. This CDR3 is built from 18 residues. Germline CDR1 SGHTA, CDR2 FQGNSA. Losses at the gene ends were 4 bases for V and 3 bases for J; bases not matched to a gene: 17. In nucleotides, the CDR3 is TGTGCCAGCAGCTGGGGGGACGGAGGGGGCGCGTTGGACACTGAAGCTTTCTTT. Its protein is CASSWGDGGGALDTEAFF.

V usage is TRBV10-3 and J usage is TRBJ1-5; D gene unclear. Germline-derived CDR1 and CDR2 are ENHRY and SYGVKD. V lost 6 bases, J lost 4 bases, and 10 bases lay in between. There are 13 residues in the CDR3. For the CDR3, the DNA is TGTGCCATCAGACCCGGGCCTAATCAGCCCCAGCATTTT. Protein product: CAIRPGPNQPQHF.

This clonotype came up a few times. The V and J genes are TRBV20-1 and TRBJ2-5; D possibly corresponds to TRBD2 (5 bases). The V and J ends lost 6 bases and 0 bases respectively, with 11 bases between them. The CDR3 spans 13 residues. From germline, CDR1 is DFQATT and CDR2 SNEGSKA (reference sequence). The CDR3 DNA reads TGCAGTGCGCATAAGGACTACCAAGAGACCCAGTACTTC. Translated, it gives CSAHKDYQETQYF.

The V call is TRBV29-1, the J call TRBJ1-5, with 7 bases that match TRBD1. Looked up from germline, CDR1 is SQVTM and CDR2 is ANQGSEA. The trim removed 4 bases at V and 3 bases at J, leaving 6 bases unmatched. This CDR3 is 14 amino acids long. CDR3 protein: CSVGTGANNQPQHF. CDR3 in DNA: TGCAGCGTTGGCACAGGGGCGAACAATCAGCCCCAGCATTTT.

V gene TRBV20-1 combines with J gene TRBJ2-3; D is perhaps TRBD2 (7 bases). The CDR3 consists of 16 residues. V was pared by 3 bases and J by 2 bases, with 18 bases between. In germline, CDR1 is DFQATT, CDR2 SNEGSKA (reference sequence). The CDR3: CSARAAGEGITDTQYF. For the CDR3, the DNA is TGCAGTGCTAGGGCCGCAGGGGAGGGGATCACAGATACGCAGTATTTT.

This clonotype was picked up a small number of times. CDR3 in DNA: TGTGCCAGCAGCCATGGGGGCCACTCCTATAATTCACCCCTCCACTTT. Translated, it gives CASSHGGHSYNSPLHF. V gene TRBV3-1 combines with J gene TRBJ1-6, with D maybe TRBD1 (6 bases). The V end was cut by 3 bases, the J end by 0 bases, with 9 bases between. The V gene's germline CDR1 is LGHDT and CDR2 YNNKEL (reference sequence). The CDR3 is 16 residues long.

This clonotype was counted once. The rearrangement uses TRBV6-5 and TRBJ1-2; maybe TRBD1 (5 bases). This CDR3 comprises 14 residues. CDR1 is MNHEY and CDR2 is SVGAGI in the germline V gene. The ends were cut back, 6 bases at V and 5 bases at J, with 16 bases in the middle. This CDR3 is CASRSGQGTYGYTF. CDR3 nucleotides: TGTGCCAGCAGATCGGGCCAAGGGACTTATGGCTACACCTTC.

This sequence joins TRBV5-1 and TRBJ2-5, with 11 nucleotides matching TRBD2. The junction had 14 bases not matched to a gene; V was cut back by 4 bases and J by 9 bases. Germline V gives CDR1 SGHRS, CDR2 YFSETQ. There are 16 residues in the CDR3. The CDR3 reads CASSARTSGGAAAQYF. The CDR3 coding sequence is TGCGCCAGCAGCGCCCGAACTAGCGGGGGAGCCGCGGCCCAGTACTTC.

V is TRBV7-9 and J is TRBJ1-1; D unclear. The CDR3 runs 13 residues. In germline, CDR1 is SEHNR, CDR2 FQNEAQ (reference sequence). The V gene lost 1 base and the J gene lost 5 bases, with 8 bases spanning the gap. This CDR3 is CASSLERGTEAFF. Here the CDR3 DNA reads TGTGCCAGCAGCTTAGAGCGTGGAACTGAAGCTTTCTTT.

This clonotype occurred once. The V call is TRBV5-1, the J call TRBJ2-6, with 11 positions matching TRBD1. The CDR3 covers 17 residues. The trim removed 4 bases at V and 0 bases at J, leaving 3 bases unmatched. Germline V gene sequence: CDR1 SGHRS, CDR2 YFSETQ. The CDR3 region has the DNA TGCGCCAGCAGCGACGGGACAGGGGGCTCTGGGGCCAACGTCCTGACTTTC. Encoded protein: CASSDGTGGSGANVLTF.

V gene TRBV5-6 combines with J gene TRBJ2-1; D possibly corresponds to TRBD1 (6 bases). Germline CDR1 SGHDT, CDR2 YYEEEE. Trimming took 4 bases from V and 12 from J, leaving 20 bases between them. This CDR3 spans 14 amino acids. The CDR3 DNA reads TGTGCCAGCAGCCAGGGGTTCCCCACAGATACGCAGTTCTTC. Amino acids: CASSQGFPTDTQFF.

This clonotype was seen more than once but under ten times. The J gene is TRBJ2-3, the V gene TRBV10-3; weak D call: TRBD2 (5 bases). Trimming took 7 bases from V and 6 from J, leaving 14 bases between them. CDR1 and CDR2 from the germline V gene are ENHRY and SYGVKD. CDR3 length: 13 residues. The CDR3 protein is CAINNGGSDTQYF. CDR3 coding DNA: TGTGCCATCAACAATGGAGGTTCGGATACGCAGTATTTT.

The V gene is TRBV3-1, the J gene TRBJ1-6; the D gene is possibly TRBD1 (5 bases). CDR1 and CDR2 (germline): LGHDT, YNNKEL (reference sequence). This CDR3 spans 14 amino acids. Trimming removed 5 bases from V and 13 bases from J, with 18 bases in between. The CDR3 DNA reads TGTGCCAGCAGCGCCACCCTGACCGGGACTCCCCTCCACTTT. Translation: CASSATLTGTPLHF.

The chain is built from TRBV10-3 and TRBJ1-2; D ambiguous. The CDR3 runs to 15 residues. V shed 2 bases and J shed 0 bases, with 10 bases lying between them. Germline CDR1 and CDR2: ENHRY and SYGVKD. The CDR3 region has the DNA TGTGCCATCAGTGAGGCAACCGGGCCTAACTATGGCTACACCTTC. The encoded protein is CAISEATGPNYGYTF.

This clonotype was counted between two and nine times. The V gene is TRBV6-2 or TRBV6-3, the J gene TRBJ2-5; D might be TRBD2 (6 bases). V lost 2 bases, J lost 5 bases, and 9 bases lay in between. Germline V lookup: CDR1 MNHEY, CDR2 SVGEGT. This CDR3 is 13 amino acids long. CDR3 sequence reads: CASSYRGWETQYF. The CDR3 nucleotides read TGTGCCAGCAGTTACCGGGGGTGGGAGACCCAGTACTTC.

The V call is TRBV29-1, the J call TRBJ1-2; D is undetermined. This CDR3 is built from 13 residues. The V gene's germline CDR1 is SQVTM and CDR2 ANQGSEA. V lost 2 bases and J lost 2, with 9 bases in between. The CDR3 coding sequence is TGCAGCGTTGAACCCACAACGAACTATGGCTACACCTTC. Translation: CSVEPTTNYGYTF. The full variable domain, its missing parts supplied by reference TRBV29-1 and TRBJ1-2, is SAVISQKPSRDICQRGTSLTIQCQVDSQVTMMFWYRQQPGQSLTLIATANQGSEATYESGFVIDKFPISRPNLTFSTLTVSNMSPEDSSIYLCSVEPTTNYGYTFGSGTRLTVV.

This clonotype was counted a few times. The J gene is TRBJ1-1, the V gene TRBV4-1; possibly TRBD1 for D (6 bases). The V end was cut by 0 bases, the J end by 4 bases, with 18 bases between. There are 17 residues in the CDR3. Germline lookup yields CDR1 MGHRA and CDR2 YSYEKL. The DNA of the CDR3 is TGCGCCAGCAGCCAAGAACCACAGGGTGGAGTGTTCACTGAAGCTTTCTTT. Translation gives CASSQEPQGGVFTEAFF.

This clonotype showed up just once. One end of the junction varies from germline; a read error may be responsible. This sequence joins TRBV6-1 and TRBJ2-5, with D perhaps matching TRBD1 or TRBD2 (5 bases each). The germline V gene encodes CDR1 MNHNS and CDR2 SASEGT. The CDR3 sequence is 15 residues long. For the CDR3, the DNA is TGTGCCAGCAGCGTTTCACTAGGGACCCAAGGGACCCAGTACTTC. Its translation: CASSVSLGTQGTQYF.

This chain connects TRBV20-1 to TRBJ2-5, with D perhaps assigned TRBD1 or TRBD2 (6 bases each). The CDR3 consists of 14 residues. V shed 6 bases and J shed 5 bases, with 19 bases lying between them. Looked up from germline, CDR1 is DFQATT and CDR2 is SNEGSKA (reference sequence). The CDR3 loop reads CSAKPVRGHETQYF. The CDR3, as DNA: TGCAGTGCGAAACCCGTTCGGGGGCACGAGACCCAGTACTTC.

The CDR3 loop reads CASSQDAGYFTDTQYF. DNA of the CDR3: TGTGCCAGCAGCCAAGATGCAGGGTATTTTACAGATACGCAGTATTTT. The chain couples TRBV4-2 to TRBJ2-3; D is possibly TRBD1 (5 bases). Trimming left V 0 bases short and J 3 bases short, with 13 bases between. CDR3 length equals 16 residues. Per the germline V gene, CDR1 is LGHNA and CDR2 is YNFKEQ.

This clonotype came up a few times. The V call is TRBV25-1, the J call TRBJ1-2; 8 bases agree with TRBD1. V lost 2 bases, J lost 6 bases, and 2 bases stayed unmatched. The CDR3 sequence is 13 residues long. CDR1 MGHDK and CDR2 SYGVNS come from the germline V gene. CDR3 sequence reads: CASSEQDRDGYTF. The CDR3 DNA sequence: TGTGCCAGCAGTGAACAGGACAGGGATGGCTACACCTTC.

The chain recombines TRBV3-1 with TRBJ2-5; the D gene is possibly TRBD1 (6 bases). Looked up from germline, CDR1 is LGHDT and CDR2 is YNNKEL (reference sequence). The length of the CDR3 is 16 residues. With 1 base removed from V and 2 bases from J, the gap between germline ends came to 14 bases. CDR3 amino acids: CASSQGGPSSQETQYF. CDR3 nucleotides: TGTGCCAGCAGCCAAGGGGGGCCTAGCTCACAAGAGACCCAGTACTTC.

This chain uses TRBV6-1 with TRBJ2-1; D unclear. Per germline, CDR1 MNHNS and CDR2 SASEGT. With 3 bases removed from V and 0 bases from J, the gap between germline ends came to 12 bases. CDR3 length equals 16 residues. The CDR3 sequence: CASSDLGQASYNEQFF. The DNA of the CDR3 is TGTGCCAGCAGTGATCTCGGCCAGGCCTCCTACAATGAGCAGTTCTTC.

A note on this clonotype: A read error may produce the germline difference seen at one junction end. The genes are TRBV20-1 and TRBJ2-1; TRBD2 might be the D (6 bases). The germline V gene encodes CDR1 DFQATT and CDR2 SNEGSKA (reference sequence). The CDR3 contains 14 residues. The CDR3, as DNA: TGCAGTGCTAGAGATACTAGCCCCTACAATGAGCGGTTCTTC. It is translated as CSARDTSPYNERFF.

This chain's CDR3 is CASSLGAPSNYGYTF. Written as DNA, the CDR3 is TGTGCCAGCAGTTTAGGGGCTCCCTCTAACTATGGCTACACCTTC. The J gene is TRBJ1-2, the V gene TRBV12-3 or TRBV12-4; no firm D call. Trimming stripped 1 base from V and 0 bases from J, with 9 bases between. The CDR3 is 15 amino acids.

The rearrangement joins TRBV11-3 to TRBJ1-6; unclear D gene. This CDR3 has 18 residues. Germline CDR1 is SGHNT and CDR2 is YENEEA. Trimming shortened V by 4 bases and J by 5 bases, and 21 bases separated the two germline ends. CDR3 sequence: CASSSGRTNTPDNSPLHF. The DNA of the CDR3 is TGTGCCAGCAGCTCAGGTAGAACCAATACCCCCGATAATTCACCCCTCCACTTT.

The V and J genes are TRBV5-1 and TRBJ2-6; D unclear. Per the germline V gene, CDR1 is SGHRS and CDR2 is YFSETQ. The CDR3 extends over 16 amino acids. Trimming stripped 0 bases from V and 0 bases from J, with 7 bases between. CDR3 in DNA: TGCGCCAGCAGCTTGGGATTGAGCTCTGGGGCCAACGTCCTGACTTTC. Encoded protein: CASSLGLSSGANVLTF.